The 15 T cell receptor beta chains given below trace back to one sample, sequenced in a study of cytomegalovirus exposure and HLA in healthy donors. The PCR contained 60 Vbeta and 13 Jbeta primers. Here immunoSEQ multiplex PCR was the method, and the copy in TCRdb shows in-frame clones only, minus some. Among about 160,000 clones listed, roughly 82% were seen once. Material: PBMCs. These receptors originate from a woman aged 45-65 years in good health and CMV-seropositive.

The CDR3 here is CATRADSNQPQHF. Here the CDR3 DNA reads TGTGCCACTAGAGCGGATAGCAATCAGCCCCAGCATTTT. The chain recombines TRBV7-8 with TRBJ1-5; the D is unclear. Germline V lookup: CDR1 SGHVS, CDR2 FQNEAQ. Between the trimmed V and J ends, which lost 10 bases and 0 bases, there was a span of 10 bases. The CDR3 sequence is 13 residues long.

About this clone: The sample contains more than one DNA sequence encoding this CDR3. V and J are TRBV7-6 and TRBJ1-1; tentatively, D is TRBD1 (5 bases). The CDR3 is 16 amino acids. From germline, CDR1 is SGHVS and CDR2 FNYEAQ. Deletions cut 1 base from V and 2 bases from J, with 14 bases between. The CDR3: CASSLGWATDNTEAFF. The CDR3 DNA sequence: TGTGCCAGCAGCTTAGGCTGGGCGACAGACAACACTGAAGCTTTCTTT.

The chain uses TRBV18 and TRBJ2-5, with 10 nucleotides matching TRBD1. The J call is uncertain, as TRBJ2-7 better fits the DNA end. The CDR3 runs 15 residues. The germline gives CDR1 KGHSH, CDR2 LQKENI. The CDR3 nucleotides are TGTGCCAGCTCACCGAGGGACAGGGGTACCTACGAGCAGTACTTC. Its protein product is CASSPRDRGTYEQYF.

V and J are TRBV15 and TRBJ2-2; 10 bases fit TRBD2. The germline V gene has CDR1 LNHNV and CDR2 YYDKDF (reference sequence). Losses at the gene ends were 8 bases for V and 2 bases for J; bases not matched to a gene: 5. CDR3 length: 15 amino acids. The CDR3 loop reads CATRLAGVNTGELFF. The DNA of the CDR3 is TGTGCCACCCGGCTAGCGGGGGTCAACACCGGGGAGCTGTTTTTT.

This clone was seen only once. The chain uses TRBV15 and TRBJ2-5, with D possibly TRBD2 on 6 matching bases. The CDR3 extends over 12 amino acids. The V gene lost 0 bases and the J gene lost 11 bases, with 10 bases spanning the gap. Germline V gene lookup returns CDR1 LNHNV and CDR2 YYDKDF (reference sequence). CDR3 sequence reads: CATSRDSGKQYF. CDR3 nucleotide sequence: TGTGCCACCAGCAGAGATAGCGGAAAGCAGTACTTC.

V usage is TRBV30 and J usage is TRBJ1-5, with 8 bases identical to TRBD1. V lost 5 bases, J lost 3 bases, and 9 bases stayed unmatched. This CDR3 region has 15 residues. Germline V gene sequence: CDR1 GTSNPN, CDR2 SVGIG (reference sequence). The CDR3 is CAWSLRQGINQPQHF. The CDR3 DNA follows: TGTGCCTGGTCATTAAGACAGGGGATCAATCAGCCCCAGCATTTT.

CDR3 in amino acids: CASSDRGFSYTF. In DNA form, the CDR3 reads TGTGCCAGCAGTGACAGGGGGTTTAGCTACACCTTC. This chain links TRBV6-1 with TRBJ1-2; 7 bases are a match to TRBD1. The junction had 4 bases not matched to a gene; V was cut back by 3 bases and J by 9 bases. Germline V CDR1 and CDR2: MNHNS, SASEGT. The CDR3 sequence is 12 residues long.

This rearrangement joins TRBV5-1 to TRBJ1-1; D unresolved. The CDR3 has 13 residues. V dropped 4 bases and J dropped 9 bases, with 16 bases sitting between them. Germline assignment: CDR1 SGHRS and CDR2 YFSETQ. CDR3 DNA sequence: TGCGCCAGCAGCGGTACCGGGAGAACTAAAGCTTTCTTT. The encoded protein is CASSGTGRTKAFF. Based on the CDR3 plus reference TRBV5-1 and TRBJ1-1, the full variable domain is KAGVTQTPRYLIKTRGQQVTLSCSPISGHRSVSWYQQTPGQGLQFLFEYFSETQRNKGNFPGRFSGRQFSNSRSEMNVSTLELGDSALYLCASSGTGRTKAFFGQGTRLTVV.

V gene TRBV6-1 combines with J gene TRBJ1-5; tentatively, D is TRBD1 (5 bases). Trimming stripped 7 bases from V and 0 bases from J, with 13 bases between. Germline V lookup: CDR1 MNHNS, CDR2 SASEGT. CDR3 size: 15 residues. As DNA, the CDR3 is TGTGCCAGCACCCCGGGGGGAGCTAGCAATCAGCCCCAGCATTTT. As protein: CASTPGGASNQPQHF.

The CDR3: CAISESGQGVVGYTF. In nucleotides, the CDR3 is TGTGCCATCAGTGAGTCAGGACAGGGGGTGGTTGGCTACACCTTC. The V gene is TRBV10-3, the J gene TRBJ1-2; 10 bases agree with TRBD1. The length of the CDR3 is 15 residues. The ends lost 0 bases at V and 7 bases at J; junction bases unmatched: 5. The germline gives CDR1 ENHRY, CDR2 SYGVKD.

J is TRBJ2-7 and V is TRBV10-3; TRBD1 matches 7 bases. The V gene end was trimmed by 2 bases and the J gene end by 3 bases; junction bases not matched to a gene: 7. The V gene's germline CDR1 is ENHRY and CDR2 SYGVKD. The length of the CDR3 is 15 residues. Written as DNA, the CDR3 is TGTGCCATCAGTGAGCCGGGACAGCTGGACTACGAGCAGTACTTC. Encoded protein: CAISEPGQLDYEQYF.

This clone was seen only a few times. The J gene is TRBJ2-7, the V gene TRBV19, with D possibly matching TRBD1 (5 bases). V lost 5 bases and J lost 0, with 17 bases in between. This CDR3 has 16 residues. Germline CDR1 is LNHDA and CDR2 is SQIVND (reference sequence). CDR3 sequence: CASSSPTGVTSYEQYF. In DNA form, the CDR3 reads TGTGCCAGTAGTTCACCCACAGGAGTGACCTCCTACGAGCAGTACTTC. Drawing the rest from reference TRBV19 and TRBJ2-7, the complete variable domain is DGGITQSPKYLFRKEGQNVTLSCEQNLNHDAMYWYRQDPGQGLRLIYYSQIVNDFQKGDIAEGYSVSREKKESFPLTVTSAQKNPTAFYLCASSSPTGVTSYEQYFGPGTRLTVT.

The chain has TRBV2 and TRBJ1-2; D perhaps matches TRBD1 (5 bases). The CDR3 totals 12 residues. Germline V CDR1 and CDR2: SNHLY, FYNNEI. V lost 7 bases and J 11 bases, leaving 17 bases between the germline ends. The CDR3 DNA follows: TGTGCCAGCAAGGAAAGGGGCGGTTCGTACACCTTC. This sequence encodes CASKERGGSYTF.

The chain couples TRBV6-4 to TRBJ2-5, with D possibly being TRBD2 (7 bases). This CDR3 has 16 residues. V shed 8 bases and J shed 5 bases, with 24 bases lying between them. In germline, CDR1 is MRHNA, CDR2 SNTAGT. The CDR3: CASQMPPRGAEETQYF. As DNA, the CDR3 is TGTGCCAGCCAAATGCCCCCCCGGGGGGCGGAGGAGACCCAGTACTTC.

The sample holds one count of this clone. The rearrangement uses TRBV5-4 and TRBJ2-1, with TRBD2 matching over 11 bases. This CDR3 region has 13 residues. Per the germline V gene, CDR1 is SGHNT and CDR2 is YYREEE (reference sequence). With 4 bases clipped from V and 8 bases from J, the junction kept 2 bases outside the gene matches. The DNA of the CDR3 is TGTGCCAGCAGCCAACTAGCGGGGGATGAGCAGTTCTTC. It is translated as CASSQLAGDEQFF.